This T cell receptor beta chain was sequenced for a study of T cell responses to AZD1222 COVID-19 vaccine. The V segment lost 6 bases and the J segment 6 bases; nucleotides outside the gene matches: 7. Per germline, CDR1 GTSNPN and CDR2 SVGIG (reference sequence). The CDR3 covers 13 residues. Using immunoSEQ multiplex PCR, the repertoire was profiled, and TCRdb retains in-frame clones only, with some absent. This sample has some 140,000 clones; 93% occur once, and the top ten carry 5% to 6.5%. Broader study findings: Donors were chiefly white British, with a greater number of females, and clonal diversity was perhaps underestimated.

Remarks on this clone: Its matching antigen is unknown.

The chain combines TRBV30 with TRBJ2-7; 11 nucleotides match TRBD2. The receptor comes from an adult in good health. Sequenced material: peripheral blood, taken on day 0 of AZD1222 vaccination. The CDR3 DNA reads as TGTGCCTGCCTAGGACTAGCGGGTTCCGAGCAGTACTTC. Protein product: CACLGLAGSEQYF. Full variable domain (outside the CDR3, taken from reference TRBV30 and TRBJ2-7): SQTIHQWPATLVQPVGSPLSLECTVEGTSNPNLYWYRQAAGRGLQLLFYSVGIGQISSEVPQNLSASRPQDRQFILSSKKLLLSDSGFYLCACLGLAGSEQYFGPGTRLTVT.